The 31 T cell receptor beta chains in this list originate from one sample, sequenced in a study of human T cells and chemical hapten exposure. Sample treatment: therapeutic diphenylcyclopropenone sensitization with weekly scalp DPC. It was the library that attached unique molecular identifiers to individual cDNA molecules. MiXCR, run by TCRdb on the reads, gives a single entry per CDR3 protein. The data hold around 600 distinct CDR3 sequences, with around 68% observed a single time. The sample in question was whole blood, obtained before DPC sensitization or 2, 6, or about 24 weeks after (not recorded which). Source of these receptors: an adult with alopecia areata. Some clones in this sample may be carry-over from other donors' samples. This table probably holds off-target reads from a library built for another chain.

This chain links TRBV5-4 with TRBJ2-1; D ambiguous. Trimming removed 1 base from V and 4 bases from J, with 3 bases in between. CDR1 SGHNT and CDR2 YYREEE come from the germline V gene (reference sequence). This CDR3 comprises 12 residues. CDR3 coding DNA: TGTGCCAGCAGCTTGAGTTACAATGAGCAGTTCTTC. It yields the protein CASSLSYNEQFF.

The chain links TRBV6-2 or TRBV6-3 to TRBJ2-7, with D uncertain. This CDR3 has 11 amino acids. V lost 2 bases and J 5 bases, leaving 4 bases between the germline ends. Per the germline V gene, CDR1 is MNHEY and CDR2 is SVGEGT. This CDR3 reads CASSYPDEQYF. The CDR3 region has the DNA TGTGCCAGCAGTTACCCAGACGAGCAGTACTTC.

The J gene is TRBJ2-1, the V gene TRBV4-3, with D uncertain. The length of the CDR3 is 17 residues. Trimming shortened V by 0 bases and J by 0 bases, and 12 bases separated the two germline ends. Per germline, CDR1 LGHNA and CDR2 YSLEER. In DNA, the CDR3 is TGCGCCAGCAGCCAAGATCGGGTGGCGGACTCCTACAATGAGCAGTTCTTC. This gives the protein CASSQDRVADSYNEQFF.

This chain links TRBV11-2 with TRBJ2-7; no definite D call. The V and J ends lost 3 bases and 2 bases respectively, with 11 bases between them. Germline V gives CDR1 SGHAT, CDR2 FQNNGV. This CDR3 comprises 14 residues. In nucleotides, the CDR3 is TGTGCCAGCAGCTTTGGGCACCTCACCTACGAGCAGTACTTC. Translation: CASSFGHLTYEQYF.

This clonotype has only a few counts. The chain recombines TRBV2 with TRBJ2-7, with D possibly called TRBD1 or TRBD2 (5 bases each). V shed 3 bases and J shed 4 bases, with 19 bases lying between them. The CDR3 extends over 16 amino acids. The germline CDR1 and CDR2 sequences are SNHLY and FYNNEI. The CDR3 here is CASSDPLVGTSYEQYV. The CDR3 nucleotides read TGTGCCAGCAGTGATCCCCTTGTAGGGACCTCTTACGAGCAGTACGTC.

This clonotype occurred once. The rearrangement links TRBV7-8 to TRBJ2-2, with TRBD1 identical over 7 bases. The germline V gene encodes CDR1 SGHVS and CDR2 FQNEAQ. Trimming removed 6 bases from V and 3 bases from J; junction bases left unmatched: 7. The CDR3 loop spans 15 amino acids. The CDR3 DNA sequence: TGTGCCAGCAGGTGGACAGGTCATTACACCGGGGAGCTGTTTTTT. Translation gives CASRWTGHYTGELFF.

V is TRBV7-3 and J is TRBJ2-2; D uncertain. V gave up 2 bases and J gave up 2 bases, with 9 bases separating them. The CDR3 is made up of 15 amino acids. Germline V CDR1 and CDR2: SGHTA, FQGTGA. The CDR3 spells CASSLGLFNTGELFF. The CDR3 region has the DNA TGTGCCAGCAGCTTAGGCCTGTTCAACACCGGGGAGCTGTTTTTT.

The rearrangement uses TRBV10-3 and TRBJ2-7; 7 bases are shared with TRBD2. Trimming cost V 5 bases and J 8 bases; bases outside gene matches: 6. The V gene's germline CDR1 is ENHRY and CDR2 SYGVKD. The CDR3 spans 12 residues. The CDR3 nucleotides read TGTGCCATCAGTACCTCGCGGGGGAAGCAGTACGTC. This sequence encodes CAISTSRGKQYV.

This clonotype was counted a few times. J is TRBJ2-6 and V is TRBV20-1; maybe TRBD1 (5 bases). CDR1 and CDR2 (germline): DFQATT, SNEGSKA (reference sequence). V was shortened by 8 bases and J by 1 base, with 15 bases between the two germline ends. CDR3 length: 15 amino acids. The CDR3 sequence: CSSLAGSSGANVLTF. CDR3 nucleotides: TGCAGTTCCTTAGCAGGGTCGTCTGGGGCCAACGTCCTGACTTTC.

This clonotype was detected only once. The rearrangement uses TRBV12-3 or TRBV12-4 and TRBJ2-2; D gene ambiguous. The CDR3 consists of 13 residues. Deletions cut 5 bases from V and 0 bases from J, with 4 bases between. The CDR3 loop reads CASSPSNTGELFF. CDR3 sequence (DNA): TGTGCCAGCAGTCCTTCGAACACCGGGGAGCTGTTTTTT.

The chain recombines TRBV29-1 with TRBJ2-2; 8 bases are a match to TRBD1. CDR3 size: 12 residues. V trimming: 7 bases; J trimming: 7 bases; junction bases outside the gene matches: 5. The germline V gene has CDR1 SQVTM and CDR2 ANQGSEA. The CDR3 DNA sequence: TGCAGCGGGGGACAGGACGGCGGGGAGCTGTTTTTT. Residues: CSGGQDGGELFF.

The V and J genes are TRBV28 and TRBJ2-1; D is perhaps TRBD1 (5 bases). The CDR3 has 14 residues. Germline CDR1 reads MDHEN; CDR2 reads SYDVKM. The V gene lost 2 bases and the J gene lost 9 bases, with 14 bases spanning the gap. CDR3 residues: CASSLHSGNSEQFF. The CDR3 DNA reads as TGTGCCAGCAGTTTACACTCAGGGAATAGTGAGCAGTTCTTC. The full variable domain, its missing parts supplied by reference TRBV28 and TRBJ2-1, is DVKVTQSSRYLVKRTGEKVFLECVQDMDHENMFWYRQDPGLGLRLIYFSYDVKMKEKGDIPEGYSVSREKKERFSLILESASTNQTSMYLCASSLHSGNSEQFFGPGTRLTVL.

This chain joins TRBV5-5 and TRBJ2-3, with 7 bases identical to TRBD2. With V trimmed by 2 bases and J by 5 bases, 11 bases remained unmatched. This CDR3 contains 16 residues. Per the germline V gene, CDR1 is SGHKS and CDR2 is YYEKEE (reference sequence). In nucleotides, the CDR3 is TGTGCCAGCAGCTTCCCCCATGGGCGGGGGATAGATACGCAGTATTTT. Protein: CASSFPHGRGIDTQYF.

This CDR3 reads CASTMTARATYEQYF. Written as DNA, the CDR3 is TGTGCCAGCACCATGACAGCCCGAGCGACCTACGAGCAGTACTTC. The V gene is TRBV6-1, the J gene TRBJ2-7, with D perhaps TRBD1 (5 bases). The CDR3 length is 15 residues. Trimming shortened V by 7 bases and J by 2 bases, and 18 bases separated the two germline ends. CDR1 is MNHNS and CDR2 is SASEGT in the germline V gene.

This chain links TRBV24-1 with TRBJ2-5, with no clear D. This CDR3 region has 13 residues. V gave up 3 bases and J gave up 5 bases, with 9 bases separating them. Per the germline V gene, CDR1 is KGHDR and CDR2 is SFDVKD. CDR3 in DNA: TGTGCCACCAGTGATCCGGCCCGGGAGACCCAGTACTTC. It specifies CATSDPARETQYF.

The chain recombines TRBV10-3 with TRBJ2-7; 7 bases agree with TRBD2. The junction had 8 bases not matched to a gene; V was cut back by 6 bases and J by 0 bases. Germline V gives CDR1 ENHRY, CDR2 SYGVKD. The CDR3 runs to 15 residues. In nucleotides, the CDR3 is TGTGCCATCAGCGTTCGCGGGGGTAGCTCCTACGAGCAGTACTTC. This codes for CAISVRGGSSYEQYF.

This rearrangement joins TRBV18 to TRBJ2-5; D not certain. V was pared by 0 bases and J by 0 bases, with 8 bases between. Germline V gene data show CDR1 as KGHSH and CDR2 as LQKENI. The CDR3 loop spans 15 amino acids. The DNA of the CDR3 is TGTGCCAGCTCACCACCGCGGCCGTACCAAGAGACCCAGTACTTC. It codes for CASSPPRPYQETQYF. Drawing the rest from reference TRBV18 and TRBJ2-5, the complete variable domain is NAGVMQNPRHLVRRRGQEARLRCSPMKGHSHVYWYRQLPEEGLKFMVYLQKENIIDESGMPKERFSAEFPKEGPSILRIQQVVRGDSAAYFCASSPPRPYQETQYFGPGTRLLVL.

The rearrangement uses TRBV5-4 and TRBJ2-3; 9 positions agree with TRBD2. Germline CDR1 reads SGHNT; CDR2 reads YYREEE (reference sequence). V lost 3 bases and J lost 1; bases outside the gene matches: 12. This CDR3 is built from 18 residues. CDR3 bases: TGTGCCAGCAGCTCTCTGGCGGGGGGGCAGGAAGGCACAGATACGCAGTATTTT. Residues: CASSSLAGGQEGTDTQYF.

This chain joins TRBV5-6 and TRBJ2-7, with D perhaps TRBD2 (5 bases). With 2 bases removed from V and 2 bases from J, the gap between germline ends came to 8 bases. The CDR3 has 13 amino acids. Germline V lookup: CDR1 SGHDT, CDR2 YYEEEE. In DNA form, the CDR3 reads TGTGCCAGCAGCTTAGACTATACCTACGAGCAGTACGTC. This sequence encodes CASSLDYTYEQYV.

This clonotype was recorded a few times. The chain's CDR3 is CASSLEGPRLYGYTF. The CDR3 nucleotides are TGTGCCAGCAGCTTAGAAGGACCACGTCTCTATGGCTACACCTTC. The chain employs TRBV7-2 and TRBJ1-2; D is unresolved. The V and J ends lost 1 base and 4 bases respectively, with 13 bases between them. Germline V CDR1 and CDR2: SGHTA, FQGNSA. There are 15 residues in the CDR3.

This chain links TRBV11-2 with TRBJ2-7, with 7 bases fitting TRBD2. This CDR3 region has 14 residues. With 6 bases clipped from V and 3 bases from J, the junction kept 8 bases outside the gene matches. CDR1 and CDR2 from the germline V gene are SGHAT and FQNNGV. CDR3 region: CASRGEGSRYEQYF. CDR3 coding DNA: TGTGCCAGCAGGGGGGAGGGCAGCCGCTACGAGCAGTACTTC.

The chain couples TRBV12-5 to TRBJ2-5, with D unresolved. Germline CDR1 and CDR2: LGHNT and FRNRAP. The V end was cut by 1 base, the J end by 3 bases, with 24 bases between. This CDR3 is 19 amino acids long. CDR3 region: CASGLDSHKPLYSKETQYF. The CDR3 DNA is TGTGCTAGTGGTTTGGACAGCCACAAACCTCTCTACTCTAAAGAGACCCAGTACTTC.

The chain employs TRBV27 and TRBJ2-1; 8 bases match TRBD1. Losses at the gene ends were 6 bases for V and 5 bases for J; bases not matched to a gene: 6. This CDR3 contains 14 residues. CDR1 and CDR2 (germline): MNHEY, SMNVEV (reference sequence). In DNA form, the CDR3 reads TGTGCCAGCAGGAGACAGGGGCCAAACAATGAGCAGTTCTTC. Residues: CASRRQGPNNEQFF.

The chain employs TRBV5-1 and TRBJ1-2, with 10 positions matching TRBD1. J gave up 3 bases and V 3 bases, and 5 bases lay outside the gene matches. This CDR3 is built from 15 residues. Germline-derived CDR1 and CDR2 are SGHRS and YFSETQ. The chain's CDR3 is CASSSPGTGDYGYTF. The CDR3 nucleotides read TGCGCCAGCAGCTCTCCCGGGACAGGGGACTATGGCTACACCTTC.

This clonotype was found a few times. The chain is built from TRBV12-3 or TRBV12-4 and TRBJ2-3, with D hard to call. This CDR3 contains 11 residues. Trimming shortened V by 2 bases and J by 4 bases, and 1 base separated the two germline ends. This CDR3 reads CASSLSDTQYF. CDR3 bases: TGTGCCAGCAGTTTATCAGATACGCAGTATTTT.

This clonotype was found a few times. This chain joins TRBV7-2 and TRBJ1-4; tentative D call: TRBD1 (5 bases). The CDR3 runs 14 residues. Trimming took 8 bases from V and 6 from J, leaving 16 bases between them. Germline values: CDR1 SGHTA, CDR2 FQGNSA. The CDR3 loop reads CASRIVGGDEKLFF. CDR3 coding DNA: TGTGCCAGCCGGATAGTGGGGGGAGATGAAAAACTGTTTTTT.

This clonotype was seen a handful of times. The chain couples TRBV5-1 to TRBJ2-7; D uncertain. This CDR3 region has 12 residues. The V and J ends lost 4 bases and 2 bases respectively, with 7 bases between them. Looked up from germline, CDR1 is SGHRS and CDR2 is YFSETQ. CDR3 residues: CASSIDAYEQYF. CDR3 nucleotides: TGCGCCAGCAGCATCGATGCCTACGAGCAGTACTTC.

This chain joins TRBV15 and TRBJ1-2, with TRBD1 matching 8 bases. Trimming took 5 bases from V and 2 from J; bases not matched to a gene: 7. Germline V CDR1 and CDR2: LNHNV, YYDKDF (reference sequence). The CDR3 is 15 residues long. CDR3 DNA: TGTGCCACCAGCCCTGACAGGGGAAGAAACTATGGCTACACCTTC. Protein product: CATSPDRGRNYGYTF.

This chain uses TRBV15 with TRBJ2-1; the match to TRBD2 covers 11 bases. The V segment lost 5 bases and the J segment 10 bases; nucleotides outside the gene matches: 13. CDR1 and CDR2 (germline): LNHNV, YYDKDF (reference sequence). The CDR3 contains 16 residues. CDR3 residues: CATSGDRLAGTREQFF. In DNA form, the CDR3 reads TGTGCCACCAGCGGGGATCGACTAGCGGGGACAAGGGAGCAGTTCTTC.

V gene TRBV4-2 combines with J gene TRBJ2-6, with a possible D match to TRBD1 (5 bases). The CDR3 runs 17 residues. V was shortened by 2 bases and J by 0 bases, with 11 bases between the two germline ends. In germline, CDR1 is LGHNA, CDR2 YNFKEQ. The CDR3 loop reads CASSQQGSSSGANVLTF. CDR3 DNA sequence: TGTGCCAGCAGCCAACAGGGCTCGAGCTCTGGGGCCAACGTCCTGACTTTC.

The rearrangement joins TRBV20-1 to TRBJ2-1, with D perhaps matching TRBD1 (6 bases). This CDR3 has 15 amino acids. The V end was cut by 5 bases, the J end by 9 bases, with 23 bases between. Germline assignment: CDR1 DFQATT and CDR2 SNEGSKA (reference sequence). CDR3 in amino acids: CSARQLGHPGGEQFF. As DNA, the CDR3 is TGCAGTGCTCGCCAGCTGGGACATCCTGGGGGTGAGCAGTTCTTC.